The rows below give T cell receptor beta chains drawn from one sample of a study of T-cell memory formation after mild COVID-19. TCRdb passed the 5' RACE reads through MiXCR, listing each CDR3 protein once. The data hold hundreds of thousands of distinct CDR3 sequences, with roughly 17% observed a single time. The sequencing input was PBMCs or a T cell subset sorted from them (not recorded which). All receptors come from an adult woman who had mild COVID-19 (a few samples of this study predate the infection). Cell type and time point are not known. Both conserved end residues are part of each CDR3. The order of the fields is CDR3 protein, CDR3 DNA, D gene, CDR3 length, J gene, clone size, V gene. A D gene is named only where the DNA matches it firmly. Rows give clone size only sometimes, using once, few, many, or a class for an expanded clone.

CDR3: CASSLLAGGHHNEQFF
DNA: TGTGCCAGCAGCCTCCTAGCGGGGGGCCACCACAATGAGCAGTTCTTC
D: TRBD2
length: 16
J: TRBJ2-1
size: few
V: TRBV3-1

CDR3: CATSEGGDTEAFF
DNA: TGTGCCACCAGCGAGGGAGGGGACACTGAAGCTTTCTTT
D: .
length: 13
J: TRBJ1-1
size: .
V: TRBV15

CDR3: CASSSGRPYNEQFF
DNA: TGTGCCAGCTCTAGCGGGAGGCCCTACAATGAGCAGTTCTTC
D: TRBD2
length: 14
J: TRBJ2-1
size: few
V: TRBV27

CDR3: CASSLVGTVLSEQYF
DNA: TGTGCCAGCAGCTTAGTGGGGACGGTCCTGTCGGAGCAGTACTTC
D: .
length: 15
J: TRBJ2-7
size: few
V: TRBV7-9

CDR3: CASTETGAVSYNEQFF
DNA: TGTGCCAGTACGGAGACAGGAGCCGTCTCCTACAATGAGCAGTTCTTC
D: .
length: 16
J: TRBJ2-1
size: few
V: TRBV19

CDR3: CASSSTPFGTGNNGYTF
DNA: TGTGCCAGCAGTTCCACTCCCTTTGGGACAGGGAACAATGGCTACACCTTC
D: TRBD1
length: 17
J: TRBJ1-2
size: .
V: TRBV28

CDR3: CSAPTRGRTGYEQYF
DNA: TGCAGTGCGCCCACCCGCGGGAGAACGGGGTACGAGCAGTACTTC
D: TRBD2
length: 15
J: TRBJ2-7
size: few
V: TRBV20-1

CDR3: CASSSGGGMHTEAFF
DNA: TGTGCCAGCAGCTCGGGGGGCGGGATGCACACTGAAGCTTTCTTT
D: .
length: 15
J: TRBJ1-1
size: .
V: TRBV7-2

CDR3: CSVAQTGVGYEQYF
DNA: TGCAGCGTCGCCCAGACAGGGGTTGGTTACGAGCAGTACTTC
D: TRBD1
length: 14
J: TRBJ2-7
size: few
V: TRBV29-1

CDR3: CASSPLPTGELFF
DNA: TGTGCCAGCTCACCTCTGCCCACCGGGGAGCTGTTTTTT
D: .
length: 13
J: TRBJ2-2
size: few
V: TRBV18

CDR3: CASSSSHRAGGQINEQFF
DNA: TGTGCCAGCAGCTCCTCGCACCGAGCGGGGGGGCAGATCAATGAGCAGTTCTTC
D: TRBD2
length: 18
J: TRBJ2-1
size: few
V: TRBV5-4

CDR3: CAWSGWGLRNSPLHF
DNA: TGTGCCTGGAGTGGGTGGGGCTTAAGGAATTCACCCCTCCACTTT
D: .
length: 15
J: TRBJ1-6
size: once
V: TRBV30

CDR3: CASSQGQGVYNEQFF
DNA: TGCGCCAGCAGCCAAGGACAGGGGGTGTACAATGAGCAGTTCTTC
D: TRBD1
length: 15
J: TRBJ2-1
size: few
V: TRBV4-1

CDR3: CASSPKIGVETDTQYF
DNA: TGTGCCAGCAGCCCAAAGATCGGGGTCGAGACAGATACGCAGTATTTT
D: .
length: 16
J: TRBJ2-3
size: few
V: TRBV7-3

CDR3: CASSLVGAGELFF
DNA: TGTGCCAGCAGTTTGGTCGGGGCCGGGGAGCTGTTTTTT
D: .
length: 13
J: TRBJ2-2
size: few
V: TRBV27

CDR3: CAISVGTRGYTF
DNA: TGTGCCATCAGTGTCGGGACTCGCGGCTACACCTTC
D: .
length: 12
J: TRBJ1-2
size: .
V: TRBV10-3

CDR3: CASSVQTGNTEAFF
DNA: TGCGCCAGCAGTGTTCAGACGGGGAACACTGAAGCTTTCTTT
D: .
length: 14
J: TRBJ1-1
size: many
V: TRBV5-1

CDR3: CASSSPGRYYGYTF
DNA: TGTGCCAGCAGCTCACCGGGACGGTACTATGGCTACACCTTC
D: .
length: 14
J: TRBJ1-2
size: few
V: TRBV7-2

CDR3: CASSPRAGTGGGEQFF
DNA: TGTGCCAGCAGCCCGCGAGCAGGGACAGGGGGCGGGGAGCAGTTCTTC
D: TRBD1
length: 16
J: TRBJ2-1
size: .
V: TRBV3-1

CDR3: CASSPPGSPEAFF
DNA: TGTGCCAGCAGTCCCCCAGGGAGCCCTGAAGCTTTCTTT
D: .
length: 13
J: TRBJ1-1
size: many
V: TRBV6-1

CDR3: CASSPRRPTNEKLFF
DNA: TGTGCCAGCTCACCCAGACGGCCGACTAATGAAAAACTGTTTTTT
D: .
length: 15
J: TRBJ1-4
size: .
V: TRBV18

CDR3: CSVPGTANGYTF
DNA: TGCAGCGTTCCCGGGACAGCGAATGGCTACACCTTC
D: TRBD1
length: 12
J: TRBJ1-2
size: few
V: TRBV29-1

CDR3: CSVVGDSYSGNTIYF
DNA: TGCAGCGTTGTGGGGGACAGTTACTCTGGAAACACCATATATTTT
D: TRBD1
length: 15
J: TRBJ1-3
size: .
V: TRBV29-1